This paragraph reports one TCR beta chain. Its antigen remains unidentified. This entry belongs to a study of T cell repertoires in cytomegalovirus infection. This CDR3 has 16 amino acids. Germline CDR1 and CDR2: SGHTA and FQGNSA. With V trimmed by 4 bases and J by 2 bases, 7 bases remained unmatched. TCRdb independently ran MiXCR on the reads; one entry per CDR3 protein. In the table there are around 300,000 distinct CDR3 sequences, about 20% of which are singletons. Study-level findings and limits: Frequencies of public TCR beta families were cumulated, and this identified carriers of CMV plus the relevant HLA. The study found HLA-C-restricted CMV-specific TCR beta clonotypes dominating the ex vivo response.

The receptor was derived from a human donor in good health (CMV status not recorded). Some clones in this sample may be carry-over from other donors' samples. Source: cultured PBMCs, taken from culture after CMV antigen stimulation. V usage is TRBV7-2 and J usage is TRBJ2-3, with TRBD2 matching 9 bases. CDR3 amino acids: CASSSATSGPTDTQYF. Here the CDR3 DNA reads TGTGCCAGCAGCTCCGCTACTAGCGGGCCCACAGATACGCAGTATTTT.